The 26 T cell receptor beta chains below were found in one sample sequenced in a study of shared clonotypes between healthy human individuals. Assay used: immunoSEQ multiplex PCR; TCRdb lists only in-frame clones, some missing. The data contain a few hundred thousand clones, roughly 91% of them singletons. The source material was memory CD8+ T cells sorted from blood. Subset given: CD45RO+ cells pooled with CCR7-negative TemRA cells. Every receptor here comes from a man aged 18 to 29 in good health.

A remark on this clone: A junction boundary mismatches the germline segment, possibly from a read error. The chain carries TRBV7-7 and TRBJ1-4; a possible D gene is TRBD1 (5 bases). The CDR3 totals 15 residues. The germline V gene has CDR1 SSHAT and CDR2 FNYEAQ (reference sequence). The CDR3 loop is CASSPSVGENEKLFF. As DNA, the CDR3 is TGTGCTAGCAGCCCCTCGGTAGGGGAAAATGAAAAACTGTTTTTT.

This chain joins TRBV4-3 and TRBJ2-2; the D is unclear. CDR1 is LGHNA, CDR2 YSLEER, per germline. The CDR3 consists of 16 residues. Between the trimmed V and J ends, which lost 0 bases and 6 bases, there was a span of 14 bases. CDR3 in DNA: TGCGCCAGCAGCCAAGATCCGTCGGGTTCGCCCGGGGAGCTGTTTTTT. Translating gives CASSQDPSGSPGELFF.

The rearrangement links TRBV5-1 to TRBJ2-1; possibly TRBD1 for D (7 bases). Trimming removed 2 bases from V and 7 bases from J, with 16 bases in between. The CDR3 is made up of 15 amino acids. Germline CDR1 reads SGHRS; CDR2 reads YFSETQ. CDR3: CASSFRQGGWNEQFF. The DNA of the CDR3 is TGCGCCAGCAGCTTCCGACAGGGAGGATGGAATGAGCAGTTCTTC.

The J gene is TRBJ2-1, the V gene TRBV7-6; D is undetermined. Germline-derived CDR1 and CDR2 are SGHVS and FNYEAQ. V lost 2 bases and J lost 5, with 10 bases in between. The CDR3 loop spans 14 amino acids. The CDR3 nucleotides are TGTGCCAGCAGCTTAATTCAGCCCAACAATGAGCAGTTCTTC. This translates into CASSLIQPNNEQFF.

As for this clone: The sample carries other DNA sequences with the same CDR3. The CDR3 loop reads CASSIGTGYGYTF. DNA of the CDR3: TGTGCCAGTAGTATAGGGACAGGCTATGGCTACACCTTC. V usage is TRBV19 and J usage is TRBJ1-2; 7 bases agree with TRBD1. V shed 1 base, J shed 4 bases, and the junction held 0 bases outside the gene matches. The CDR3 consists of 13 residues. The germline CDR1 and CDR2 sequences are LNHDA and SQIVND (reference sequence). The variable domain in full, completed from reference TRBV19 and TRBJ1-2, reads DGGITQSPKYLFRKEGQNVTLSCEQNLNHDAMYWYRQDPGQGLRLIYYSQIVNDFQKGDIAEGYSVSREKKESFPLTVTSAQKNPTAFYLCASSIGTGYGYTFGSGTRLTVV.

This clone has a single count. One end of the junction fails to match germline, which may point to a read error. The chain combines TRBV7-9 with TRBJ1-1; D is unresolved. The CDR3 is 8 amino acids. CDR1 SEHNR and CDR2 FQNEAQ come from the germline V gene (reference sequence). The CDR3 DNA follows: TGTGCCAGCAGCTTAGACCGTTTT. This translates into CASSLDRF.

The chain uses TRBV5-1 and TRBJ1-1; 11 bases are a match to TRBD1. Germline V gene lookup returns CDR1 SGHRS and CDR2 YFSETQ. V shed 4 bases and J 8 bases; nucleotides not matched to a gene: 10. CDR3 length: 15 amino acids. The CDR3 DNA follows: TGCGCCAGCAGCGGCGGACAGGGGGCGCATCTAGAAGCTTTCTTT. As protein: CASSGGQGAHLEAFF.

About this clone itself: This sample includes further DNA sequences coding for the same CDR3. CDR3 coding DNA: TGTGCCAGCAGTTACTCAGGTCTAGCGGGGGACAATGAGCAGTTCTTC. Translating it yields CASSYSGLAGDNEQFF. V usage is TRBV6-5 and J usage is TRBJ2-1; TRBD2 agrees at 10 bases. This CDR3 has 16 residues. Trimming at V came to 0 bases and at J to 5 bases, leaving 4 bases not matched to a gene. From germline, CDR1 is MNHEY and CDR2 SVGAGI.

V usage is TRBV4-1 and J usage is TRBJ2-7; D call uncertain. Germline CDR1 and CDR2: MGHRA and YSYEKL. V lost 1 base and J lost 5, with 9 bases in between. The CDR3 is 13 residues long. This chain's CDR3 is CASSQGPSNEQYF. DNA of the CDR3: TGCGCCAGCAGCCAAGGCCCTTCGAACGAGCAGTACTTC.

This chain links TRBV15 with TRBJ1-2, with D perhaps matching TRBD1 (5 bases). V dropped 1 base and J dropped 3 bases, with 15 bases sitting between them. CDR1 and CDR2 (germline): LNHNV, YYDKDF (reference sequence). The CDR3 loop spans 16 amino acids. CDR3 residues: CATSRVPSPGHYGYTF. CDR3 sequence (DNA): TGTGCCACCAGCAGAGTCCCCAGTCCAGGGCACTATGGCTACACCTTC.

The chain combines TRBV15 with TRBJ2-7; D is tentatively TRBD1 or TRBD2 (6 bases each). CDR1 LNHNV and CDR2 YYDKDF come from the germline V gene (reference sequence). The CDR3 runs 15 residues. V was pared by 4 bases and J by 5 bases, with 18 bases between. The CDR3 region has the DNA TGTGCCACCAGCATGAGGGGGGTCTTTAAGGACGAGCAGTACTTC. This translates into CATSMRGVFKDEQYF. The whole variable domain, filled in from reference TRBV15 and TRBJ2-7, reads DAMVIQNPRYQVTQFGKPVTLSCSQTLNHNVMYWYQQKSSQAPKLLFHYYDKDFNNEADTPDNFQSRRPNTSFCFLDIRSPGLGDTAMYLCATSMRGVFKDEQYFGPGTRLTVT.

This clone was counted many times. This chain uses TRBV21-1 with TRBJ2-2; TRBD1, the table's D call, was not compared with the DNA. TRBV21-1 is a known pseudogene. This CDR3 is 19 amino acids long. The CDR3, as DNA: TGTGCCAGCAGCAAATCGGGACAAATCAGAACTCCGAACACCGGGGAGCTGTTTTTT. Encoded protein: CASSKSGQIRTPNTGELFF.

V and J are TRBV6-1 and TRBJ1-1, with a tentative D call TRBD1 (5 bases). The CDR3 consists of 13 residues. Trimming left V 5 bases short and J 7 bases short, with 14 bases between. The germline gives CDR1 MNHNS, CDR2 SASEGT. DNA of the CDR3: TGTGCCAGCAGTTTCCTTGACAGAGATGAAGCTTTCTTT. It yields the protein CASSFLDRDEAFF.

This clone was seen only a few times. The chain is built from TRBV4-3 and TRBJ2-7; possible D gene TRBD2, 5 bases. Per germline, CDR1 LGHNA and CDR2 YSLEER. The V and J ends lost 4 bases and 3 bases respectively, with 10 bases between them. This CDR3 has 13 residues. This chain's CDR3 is CASSPGLLYEQYF. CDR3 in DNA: TGCGCCAGCAGCCCCGGACTCCTCTACGAGCAGTACTTC.

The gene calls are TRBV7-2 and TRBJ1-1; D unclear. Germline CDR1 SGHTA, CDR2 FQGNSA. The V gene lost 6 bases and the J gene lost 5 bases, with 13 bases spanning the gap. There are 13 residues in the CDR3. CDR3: CASRGSTRTEAFF. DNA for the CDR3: TGTGCCAGCAGAGGCAGTACGAGGACTGAAGCTTTCTTT. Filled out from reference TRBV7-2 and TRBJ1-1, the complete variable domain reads GAGVSQSPSNKVTEKGKDVELRCDPISGHTALYWYRQSLGQGLEFLIYFQGNSAPDKSGLPSDRFSAERTGGSVSTLTIQRTQQEDSAVYLCASRGSTRTEAFFGQGTRLTVV.

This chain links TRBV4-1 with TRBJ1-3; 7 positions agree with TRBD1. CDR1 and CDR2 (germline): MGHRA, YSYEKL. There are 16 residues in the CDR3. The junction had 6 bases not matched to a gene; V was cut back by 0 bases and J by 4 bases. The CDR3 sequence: CASSQEPTGVGNTIYF. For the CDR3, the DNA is TGCGCCAGCAGCCAAGAGCCTACAGGGGTCGGAAACACCATATATTTT.

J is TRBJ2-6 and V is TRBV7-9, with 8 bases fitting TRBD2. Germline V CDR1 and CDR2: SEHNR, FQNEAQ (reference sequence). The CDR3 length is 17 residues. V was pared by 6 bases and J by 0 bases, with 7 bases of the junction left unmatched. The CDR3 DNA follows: TGTGCCAGCAGTTCTCCCCGGGGGGGCTCTGGGGCCAACGTCCTGACTTTC. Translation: CASSSPRGGSGANVLTF.

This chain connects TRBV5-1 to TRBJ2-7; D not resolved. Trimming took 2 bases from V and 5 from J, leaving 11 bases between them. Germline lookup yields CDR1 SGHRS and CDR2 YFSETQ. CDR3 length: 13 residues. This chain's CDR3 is CASSFRWHDEQYF. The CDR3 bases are TGCGCCAGCAGCTTCCGTTGGCACGACGAGCAGTACTTC. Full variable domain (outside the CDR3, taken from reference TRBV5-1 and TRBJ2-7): KAGVTQTPRYLIKTRGQQVTLSCSPISGHRSVSWYQQTPGQGLQFLFEYFSETQRNKGNFPGRFSGRQFSNSRSEMNVSTLELGDSALYLCASSFRWHDEQYFGPGTRLTVT.

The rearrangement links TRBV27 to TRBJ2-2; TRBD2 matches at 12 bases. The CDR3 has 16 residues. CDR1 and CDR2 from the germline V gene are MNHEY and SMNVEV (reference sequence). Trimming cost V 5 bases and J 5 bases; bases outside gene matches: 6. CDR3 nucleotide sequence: TGTGCCAGCAGTCCCCTTGGACTAGCGGGAACCGGGGAGCTGTTTTTT. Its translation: CASSPLGLAGTGELFF.

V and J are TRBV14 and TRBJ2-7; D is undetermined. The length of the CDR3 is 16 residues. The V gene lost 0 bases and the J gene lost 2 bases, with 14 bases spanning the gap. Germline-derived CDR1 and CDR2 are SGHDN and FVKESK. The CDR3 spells CASSQDETVLTYEQYF. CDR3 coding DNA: TGTGCCAGCAGCCAAGATGAAACAGTGTTAACCTACGAGCAGTACTTC.

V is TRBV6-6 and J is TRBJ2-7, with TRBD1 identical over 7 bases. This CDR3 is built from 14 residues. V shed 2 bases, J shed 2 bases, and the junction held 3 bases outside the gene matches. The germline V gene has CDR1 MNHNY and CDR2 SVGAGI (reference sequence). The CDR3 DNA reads TGTGCCAGCAGTTACCGGGACAGTACCTACGAGCAGTACTTC. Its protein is CASSYRDSTYEQYF.

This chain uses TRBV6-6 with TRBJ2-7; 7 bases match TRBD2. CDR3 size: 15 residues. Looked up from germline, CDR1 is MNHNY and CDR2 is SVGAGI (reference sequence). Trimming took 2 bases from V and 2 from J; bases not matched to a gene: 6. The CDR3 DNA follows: TGTGCCAGCAGTTACGGGGGGGACGGGGCCTACGAGCAGTACTTC. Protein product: CASSYGGDGAYEQYF.

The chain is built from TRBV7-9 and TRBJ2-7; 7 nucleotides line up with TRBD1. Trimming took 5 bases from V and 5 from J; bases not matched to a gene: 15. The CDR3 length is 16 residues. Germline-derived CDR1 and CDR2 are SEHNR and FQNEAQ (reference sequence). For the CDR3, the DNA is TGTGCCAGCAGCCAAAACCCGCCGGGACAGTCCAACGAGCAGTACTTC. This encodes CASSQNPPGQSNEQYF. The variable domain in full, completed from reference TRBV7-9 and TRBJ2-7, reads DTGVSQNPRHKITKRGQNVTFRCDPISEHNRLYWYRQTLGQGPEFLTYFQNEAQLEKSRLLSDRFSAERPKGSFSTLEIQRTEQGDSAMYLCASSQNPPGQSNEQYFGPGTRLTVT.

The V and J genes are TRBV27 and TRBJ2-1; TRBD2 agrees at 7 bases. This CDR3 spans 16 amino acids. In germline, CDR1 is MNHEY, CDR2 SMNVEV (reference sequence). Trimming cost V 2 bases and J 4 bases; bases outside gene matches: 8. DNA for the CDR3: TGTGCCAGCAGTTTAAACGCGCGGGAGTTGTACAATGAGCAGTTCTTC. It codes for CASSLNARELYNEQFF.

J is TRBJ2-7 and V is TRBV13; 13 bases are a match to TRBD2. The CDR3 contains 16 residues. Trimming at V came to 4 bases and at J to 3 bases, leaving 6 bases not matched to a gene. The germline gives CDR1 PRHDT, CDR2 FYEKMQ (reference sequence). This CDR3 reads CASSSGLAGEVYEQYF. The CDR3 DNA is TGTGCCAGCAGCTCCGGACTAGCGGGGGAGGTCTACGAGCAGTACTTC.

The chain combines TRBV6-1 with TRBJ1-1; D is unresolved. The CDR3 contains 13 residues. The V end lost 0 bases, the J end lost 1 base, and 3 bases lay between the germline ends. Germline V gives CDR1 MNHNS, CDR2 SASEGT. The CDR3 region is CASSEARNTEAFF. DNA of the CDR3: TGTGCCAGCAGTGAAGCGCGGAACACTGAAGCTTTCTTT.